Described below is a single T cell receptor beta chain sequence and its context. Its antigen remains unidentified. The sample originates from a study of cytomegalovirus exposure and HLA in healthy donors. Study summary: A prior study identified 110 million or so unique TCR beta sequences from 150 million to 200 million T cells. The study's findings and limits: The sole available immune exposure information was CMV serostatus. Presence/absence analyses supposed approximately even sequencing depth among donors. Fewer N-insertions than the roughly 600-donor mean were reportedly shown by an Asian-associated ancestry cluster in a later analysis.

Both 60 Vbeta primers and 13 Jbeta primers went into the PCR. The method was immunoSEQ multiplex PCR; TCRdb's version includes in-frame clones alone and lacks a portion of them. Found here are roughly 140,000 clones, about 76% of them singletons; the top ten hold approximately 4%. V shed 4 bases and J shed 2 bases, with 15 bases lying between them. The germline V gene encodes CDR1 KGHSH and CDR2 LQKENI. This CDR3 is 16 amino acids long. Sequenced: PBMCs. This clonotype was sampled from a man between 18 and 29 years old in good health and CMV-seronegative. The V and J genes are TRBV18 and TRBJ2-1; weak D call: TRBD1 (6 bases). CDR3 in amino acids: CASSLNRVSTYNEQFF. The CDR3 coding sequence is TGTGCCAGCTCACTGAACAGGGTTTCGACCTACAATGAGCAGTTCTTC.